A single TCR beta chain is shown here with its context. Germline trimming cut 8 bases from V and 4 bases from J; bases unmatched to any gene: 8. The germline CDR1 and CDR2 sequences are SQVTM and ANQGSEA. The CDR3 contains 14 residues. These data originate in a study of T cells in Graves' hyperthyroidism and ophthalmopathy. Amplification of TCR beta CDR3 regions used RNA as the template. Primed by the HTBI set, a first-round RT-PCR was run on the TCR CDR3. TCRdb called the multiplex PCR reads again in MiXCR, with one record for every CDR3 protein. This table holds hundreds of thousands of distinct CDR3 sequences, roughly 37% found once.

The sequence was obtained from a man aged 18-30 years with Graves' hyperthyroidism. V gene TRBV29-1 combines with J gene TRBJ2-6; TRBD1 aligns across 7 bases. The sequenced sample consisted of blood. For the CDR3, the DNA is TGCAGCAGTCCCGACAGGGACGGGGCCAACGTCCTGACTTTC. It yields the protein CSSPDRDGANVLTF.